This TCR beta chain was profiled in a study of molecular identifiers for immune sequencing clone quantification. Background on the study: In replicates, the authors split RNA from approximately 20,000 or 100,000 naive CD8 cells five ways and sequenced four.

Previously described methods and listed TCR primers were used for bulk TCR libraries. One entry per CDR3 protein, called by TCRdb with MiXCR from the PCR reads. The sample consists of about 630,000 distinct CDR3 sequences, about 25% of them appearing once. Many counts were recorded for this clonotype. Its matching antigen is unknown. The CDR3 runs 15 residues. CDR1 and CDR2 from the germline V gene are LNHNV and YYDKDF (reference sequence). The J segment lost 15 bases and the V segment lost 0 bases, leaving 13 bases of the junction unmatched. Study-wide findings and caveats: It was shown that clones above 20 RNA copies held over 97% of effector molecules, but under 1% in naive cells.

Sequenced: naive CD8+ T cells from blood, with Jurkat cell RNA spiked in. Subset meaning: FACS-sorted CD8+CD4-CCR7+CD45RA+ naive T cells. This chain connects TRBV15 to TRBJ2-1; 8 positions match TRBD2. The clonotype originates from a human donor in good health. Some libraries in this study had Jurkat cell RNA spiked in. This CDR3 reads CATSRDQAGGSPGFF. CDR3 coding DNA: TGTGCCACCAGCAGAGATCAGGCGGGAGGCAGTCCGGGGTTCTTC. Based on the CDR3 plus reference TRBV15 and TRBJ2-1, the full variable domain is DAMVIQNPRYQVTQFGKPVTLSCSQTLNHNVMYWYQQKSSQAPKLLFHYYDKDFNNEADTPDNFQSRRPNTSFCFLDIRSPGLGDTAMYLCATSRDQAGGSPGFFGPGTRLTVL.